This is a list of T cell receptor beta chains from one sample in a study of cytomegalovirus exposure and HLA in healthy donors. The assay was immunoSEQ multiplex PCR, and TCRdb's table has in-frame clones only and misses some. The table includes approximately 150,000 clones, 68% detected once. Sequencing was done on a sample of PBMCs. The origin of the receptors is a man aged 45-65 years in good health and CMV-seronegative. CDR3s include the opening cysteine and the closing phenylalanine or tryptophan. A D gene is named only where the DNA matches it firmly. For some rows the clone size is stated as once, few or many, or as a class when expanded; others skip it.

TRBV11-2	TRBJ2-7	NA	NA	CASSLGPGRSYEQYF	TGTGCCAGCAGCTTAGGGCCAGGGCGGTCCTACGAGCAGTACTTC
TRBV5-1	TRBJ2-7	NA	NA	CASKGQGTSYEQYF	TGCGCCAGCAAGGGTCAGGGTACCTCCTACGAGCAGTACTTT
TRBV19	TRBJ2-3	NA	NA	CASIGTSGITQYF	TGTGCCAGTATAGGGACAAGTGGCATTACGCAGTATTTT
TRBV6-6	TRBJ2-7	NA	NA	CASSYAGTYEQYF	TGTGCCAGCAGTTACGCCGGGACCTACGAGCAGTACTTC
TRBV9	TRBJ2-7	NA	TRBD1	CASSPQNRGLSEQYF	TGTGCCAGCAGCCCACAGAACAGGGGGCTGAGCGAGCAGTACTTC
TRBV5-1	TRBJ2-5	NA	TRBD2	CASSSGGSSWETQYF	TGCGCCAGCAGCTCCGGGGGGTCCAGCTGGGAGACCCAGTACTTC
TRBV5-5	TRBJ1-4	NA	NA	CASSLQGKGNEKLFF	TGTGCCAGCAGCTTGCAGGGGAAGGGTAATGAAAAACTGTTTTTT
TRBV5-6	TRBJ1-3	NA	NA	CASSSPGGASGNTIYF	TGTGCCAGCAGCTCCCCCGGGGGGGCGAGTGGAAACACCATATATTTT
TRBV5-1	TRBJ2-4	NA	TRBD1	CASSLSPGGRDIQYF	TGCGCCAGCAGCCTGAGCCCAGGGGGTAGGGACATTCAGTACTTC
TRBV19	TRBJ2-2	NA	TRBD2	CASIRGDYTGELFF	TGTGCCAGTATACGGGGGGACTACACCGGGGAGCTGTTTTTT
TRBV25-1	TRBJ2-7	NA	NA	CASSESGLNLHEQYF	TGTGCCAGCAGTGAATCGGGACTGAATCTTCACGAGCAGTACTTC
TRBV2	TRBJ1-6	NA	TRBD1	CASRTTGGSYNSPLHF	TGTGCCAGCAGAACAACAGGGGGCTCCTATAATTCACCCCTCCACTTT
TRBV6-5	TRBJ1-2	NA	NA	CASSYSTGRNGYTF	TGTGCCAGCAGTTACTCAACAGGGCGCAATGGCTACACCTTC
TRBV29-1	TRBJ2-7	NA	TRBD1	CSVRTGQGYEQYF	TGCAGCGTGCGGACGGGACAGGGCTACGAGCAGTACTTC
TRBV21-1	TRBJ1-2	few	NA	CASGTDRVPYGYTF	TGTGCCAGCGGAACCGACAGGGTCCCCTATGGCTACACCTTC
TRBV2	TRBJ2-5	NA	NA	CASRERQGTPQETQYF	TGTGCCAGCAGGGAGAGGCAGGGAACACCCCAGGAGACCCAGTACTTC
TRBV19	TRBJ1-4	NA	TRBD1	CASSIRQGVTEKLFF	TGTGCCAGTAGTATAAGACAGGGGGTAACCGAAAAACTGTTTTTT
TRBV5-1	TRBJ1-2	NA	TRBD1	CASSPGTGVYGYTF	TGCGCCAGCAGCCCAGGGACAGGGGTCTATGGCTACACCTTC
TRBV5-1	TRBJ1-2	NA	NA	CASSSRGGEMHGYTF	TGCGCCAGCAGCTCCCGTGGAGGGGAAATGCATGGCTACACCTTC
TRBV2	TRBJ2-7	few	TRBD2	CASSERSGGPYEQYF	TGTGCCAGCAGTGAAAGGAGCGGGGGGCCTTACGAGCAGTACTTC
TRBV5-1	TRBJ2-3	NA	TRBD2	CASSWGGVIDTQYF	TGCGCCAGCAGCTGGGGGGGAGTAATAGATACGCAGTATTTT
TRBV6-4	TRBJ2-5	once	TRBD1	CASRVRQGSWETQYF	TGTGCCAGCAGGGTTCGACAGGGATCTTGGGAGACCCAGTACTTC
TRBV27	TRBJ2-7	NA	TRBD2	CARGDLPYEQYF	TGTGCCCGGGGGGACCTTCCCTACGAGCAGTACTTC
TRBV4-1	TRBJ2-3	NA	TRBD2	CASSPGLAAQYF	TGCGCCAGCAGCCCGGGACTAGCGGCGCAGTATTTT
TRBV2	TRBJ2-7	NA	TRBD2	CASRLPGAGRYEQYF	TGTGCCAGCAGGCTCCCCGGAGCGGGGAGGTACGAGCAGTACTTC
TRBV9	TRBJ1-3	NA	NA	CASSVLGASGNTIYF	TGTGCCAGCAGCGTATTAGGGGCGTCAGGGAACACCATATATTTT
TRBV28	TRBJ2-3	NA	NA	CASSRDFRTDTQYF	TGTGCCAGCAGTCGGGACTTCCGCACAGATACGCAGTATTTT
TRBV27	TRBJ2-1	NA	NA	CASSRETSLSYNEQFF	TGTGCCAGCAGTCGGGAGACATCGCTCTCCTACAATGAGCAGTTCTTC
TRBV6-6	TRBJ2-1	few	TRBD2	CASSYPAGGGYNEQFF	TGTGCCAGCAGTTACCCAGCGGGGGGTGGTTACAATGAGCAGTTCTTC
TRBV5-1	TRBJ2-2	NA	TRBD2	CASSQRTSGGGTGELFF	TGCGCCAGCAGCCAACGGACTAGCGGGGGGGGCACCGGGGAGCTGTTTTTT
TRBV19	TRBJ1-5	NA	TRBD1	CASSTGERGNQPQHF	TGTGCCAGTAGCACAGGGGAGAGAGGCAATCAGCCCCAGCATTTT
TRBV9	TRBJ2-2	once	NA	CASSVGLLDTGELFF	TGTGCCAGCAGCGTAGGACTGTTGGACACCGGGGAGCTGTTTTTT
TRBV5-1	TRBJ2-7	few	TRBD2	CASSPGLAALREQYF	TGCGCCAGCAGCCCGGGACTAGCGGCACTCCGGGAGCAGTACTTC
TRBV19	TRBJ1-2	few	NA	CASSIGGGLNYGYTF	TGTGCCAGTAGTATAGGAGGCGGACTTAACTATGGCTACACCTTC
TRBV19	TRBJ1-5	NA	NA	CASSIRDTNQPQHF	TGTGCCAGTAGTATACGGGACACAAATCAGCCCCAGCATTTT
TRBV2	TRBJ2-5	NA	TRBD2	CASSGVSGGAETQYF	TGTGCCAGCAGTGGAGTCAGCGGGGGGGCCGAGACCCAGTACTTC
TRBV6-5	TRBJ1-1	few	NA	CASSPPAGGGAFF	TGTGCCAGCAGTCCGCCTGCGGGGGGAGGAGCTTTCTTT
TRBV5-1	TRBJ1-4	NA	NA	CASSVDRPPNEKLFF	TGCGCCAGCAGCGTAGACAGGCCGCCTAATGAAAAACTGTTTTTT
TRBV23-1	TRBJ1-1	NA	NA	CASSQSIAQGGIQGTEAFF	TGCGCCAGCAGTCAATCAATAGCCCAGGGAGGGATCCAGGGCACTGAAGCTTTCTTT
TRBV5-1	TRBJ2-7	NA	TRBD1	CASSFTGGRTYEQYF	TGCGCCAGCAGCTTTACAGGGGGCAGAACCTACGAGCAGTACTTC
TRBV4-1	TRBJ2-5	NA	TRBD1	CASSQGDREQETQYF	TGCGCCAGCAGCCAGGGTGACAGGGAACAAGAGACCCAGTACTTC
TRBV7-2	TRBJ1-5	NA	NA	CASSQRVSNQPQHF	TGTGCCAGCAGCCAGCGTGTTAGCAATCAGCCCCAGCATTTT